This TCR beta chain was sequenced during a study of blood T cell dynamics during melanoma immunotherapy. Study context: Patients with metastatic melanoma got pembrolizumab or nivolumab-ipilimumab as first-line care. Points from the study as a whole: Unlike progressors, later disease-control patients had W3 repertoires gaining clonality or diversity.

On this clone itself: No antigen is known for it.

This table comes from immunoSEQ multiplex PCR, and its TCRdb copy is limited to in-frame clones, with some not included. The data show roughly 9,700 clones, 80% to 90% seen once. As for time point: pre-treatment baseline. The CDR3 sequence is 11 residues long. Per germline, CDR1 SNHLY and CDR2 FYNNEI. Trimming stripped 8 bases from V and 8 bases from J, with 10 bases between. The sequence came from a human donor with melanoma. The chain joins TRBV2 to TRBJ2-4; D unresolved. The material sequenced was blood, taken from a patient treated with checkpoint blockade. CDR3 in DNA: TGTGCCAGCTCGAATCTGGACATTCAGTACTTC. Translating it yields CASSNLDIQYF.